This passage covers 31 T cell receptor beta chains from one sample sequenced in a study of shared clonotypes between healthy human individuals. Only CD45RO-negative cells positively selected for CCR7 counted as naive CD8 cells, so terminally differentiated effector memory CD45RA+ cells were excluded. Here immunoSEQ multiplex PCR was the method, and the copy in TCRdb shows in-frame clones only, minus some. The table has about 2.2 million clones, approximately 92% seen once. What was sequenced was naive CD8+ T cells from PBMCs. These receptors all stem from a man aged 18 to 29 in good health. Some clones in this sample may be carry-over from other donors' samples.

The chain joins TRBV11-2 to TRBJ1-2; 7 bases are a match to TRBD1. J gave up 4 bases and V 4 bases, and 15 bases lay outside the gene matches. This CDR3 comprises 17 residues. Germline loops: CDR1 SGHAT, CDR2 FQNNGV. The CDR3, as DNA: TGTGCCAGCAGCTCCTGGGACAGAATTAATCCCCTCTATGGCTACACCTTC. Amino acid sequence: CASSSWDRINPLYGYTF.

The gene calls are TRBV6-1 and TRBJ1-2; 7 bases map to TRBD1. Trimming cost V 1 base and J 7 bases; bases outside gene matches: 6. The CDR3 consists of 14 residues. Per the germline V gene, CDR1 is MNHNS and CDR2 is SASEGT. Here the CDR3 reads CASSEGQGGGGYTF. DNA for the CDR3: TGTGCCAGCAGTGAAGGACAGGGAGGGGGTGGCTACACCTTC.

CDR3 DNA: TGTGCCAGCAGTGAACGTCGCAATGAGCAGTTCTTC. Encoded protein: CASSERRNEQFF. V gene TRBV6-1 combines with J gene TRBJ2-1, with no clear D. Germline V CDR1 and CDR2: MNHNS, SASEGT. The V and J ends lost 2 bases and 6 bases respectively, with 5 bases between them. This CDR3 spans 12 amino acids.

The V and J genes are TRBV6-6 and TRBJ1-1; D is ambiguous. CDR3 size: 16 residues. Trimming took off 4 bases at V and 0 bases at J, with 15 bases between the two ends. Germline values: CDR1 MNHNY, CDR2 SVGAGI (reference sequence). The CDR3: CASSLQRPQVNTEAFF. CDR3 sequence (DNA): TGTGCCAGCAGTTTACAGCGACCTCAAGTGAACACTGAAGCTTTCTTT.

V usage is TRBV5-4 and J usage is TRBJ2-7, with 9 bases aligning to TRBD2. Germline V gene lookup returns CDR1 SGHNT and CDR2 YYREEE (reference sequence). The CDR3 contains 16 residues. V shed 1 base and J 0 bases; nucleotides not matched to a gene: 5. CDR3 sequence: CASSLWLAGNSYEQYF. For the CDR3, the DNA is TGTGCCAGCAGCTTGTGGCTAGCGGGAAACTCCTACGAGCAGTACTTC.

Regarding this clone: Other DNA sequences in the sample encode the same CDR3. The chain is built from TRBV7-9 and TRBJ2-1, with D perhaps TRBD2 (5 bases). Germline-derived CDR1 and CDR2 are SEHNR and FQNEAQ (reference sequence). V was shortened by 1 base and J by 6 bases, with 7 bases between the two germline ends. The CDR3 totals 13 residues. The CDR3 here is CASSLGLPNEQFF. The CDR3 DNA reads TGTGCCAGCAGCTTAGGACTACCCAATGAGCAGTTCTTC.

This chain connects TRBV6-6 to TRBJ1-1; D might be TRBD1 (5 bases). The CDR3 is 11 residues long. Per the germline V gene, CDR1 is MNHNY and CDR2 is SVGAGI (reference sequence). V was shortened by 10 bases and J by 4 bases, with 10 bases between the two germline ends. The CDR3 here is CAIVRGTEAFF. The CDR3 bases are TGTGCCATCGTTAGGGGCACTGAAGCTTTCTTT.

The chain couples TRBV5-1 to TRBJ2-5; 8 nucleotides agree with TRBD2. Germline V CDR1 and CDR2: SGHRS, YFSETQ. V trimming: 4 bases; J trimming: 1 base; junction bases outside the gene matches: 6. The CDR3 has 15 amino acids. The DNA for the CDR3 is TGCGCCAGCAGCCCCTCACTAGCGGTCCAAGAGACCCAGTACTTC. This codes for CASSPSLAVQETQYF.

This chain joins TRBV6-5 and TRBJ2-2; 10 bases agree with TRBD1. Germline V gives CDR1 MNHEY, CDR2 SVGAGI. CDR3 size: 15 residues. Losses at the gene ends were 4 bases for V and 2 bases for J; bases not matched to a gene: 1. The CDR3 region is CASSWTGGNTGELFF. The CDR3 bases are TGTGCCAGCAGTTGGACAGGGGGAAACACCGGGGAGCTGTTTTTT.

The V and J genes are TRBV21-1 and TRBJ2-7; the table calls TRBD1, which could not be checked here. TRBV21-1 corresponds to a pseudogene. The CDR3 contains 19 residues. DNA for the CDR3: TGTGCCAGCAGCAAAGATCGTGAAGTGGACAGGGAAGGACCTTACGAGCAGTACTTC. Its translation is CASSKDREVDREGPYEQYF.

The chain employs TRBV27 and TRBJ2-5, with TRBD2 matching 10 bases. The ends lost 4 bases at V and 7 bases at J; junction bases unmatched: 18. CDR3 length equals 18 residues. Germline values: CDR1 MNHEY, CDR2 SMNVEV (reference sequence). The CDR3 DNA reads TGTGCCAGCAGTTCCTGGACTAGCGGACTGACTAGTGTTAGGACCCAGTACTTC. Its protein is CASSSWTSGLTSVRTQYF.

The rearrangement joins TRBV30 to TRBJ2-1; 9 positions agree with TRBD2. The V gene's germline CDR1 is GTSNPN and CDR2 SVGIG (reference sequence). Trimming at V came to 3 bases and at J to 8 bases, leaving 5 bases not matched to a gene. The CDR3 spans 13 residues. CDR3 DNA sequence: TGTGCCTGGAGGTTTAGCGGGAGTGATGAGCAGTTCTTC. Its protein is CAWRFSGSDEQFF.

This clone was counted a single time. The chain combines TRBV11-1 with TRBJ1-2; 7 nucleotides align to TRBD1. The CDR3 totals 14 residues. Germline CDR1 SGHAT, CDR2 FQDESV (reference sequence). The V and J ends lost 3 bases and 6 bases, in that order; junction bases with no gene match: 7. This CDR3 is CASSLNGQVDGYTF. The CDR3 DNA reads as TGTGCCAGCAGCTTGAACGGACAGGTCGATGGCTACACCTTC.

CDR3 amino acids: CASSSGMGRQETQYF. CDR3 in DNA: TGTGCCAGCAGCTCGGGTATGGGCAGACAAGAGACCCAGTACTTC. The chain has TRBV28 and TRBJ2-5; D gene ambiguous. The CDR3 runs 15 residues. V was trimmed by 6 bases and J by 2 bases, leaving 16 bases between them. CDR1 and CDR2 (germline): MDHEN, SYDVKM.

This chain joins TRBV2 and TRBJ1-2; no definite D call. The V and J ends lost 2 bases and 4 bases respectively, with 8 bases between them. Germline V CDR1 and CDR2: SNHLY, FYNNEI. The CDR3 totals 13 residues. CDR3 sequence: CASSEWVIYGYTF. CDR3 bases: TGTGCCAGCAGTGAATGGGTGATCTATGGCTACACCTTC. Full variable domain (remainder filled in from reference TRBV2 and TRBJ1-2): EPEVTQTPSHQVTQMGQEVILRCVPISNHLYFYWYRQILGQKVEFLVSFYNNEISEKSEIFDDQFSVERPDGSNFTLKIRSTKLEDSAMYFCASSEWVIYGYTFGSGTRLTVV.

V usage is TRBV10-1 and J usage is TRBJ1-5, with TRBD1 identical over 7 bases. Germline V gene sequence: CDR1 WNHNN, CDR2 SYGVQD (reference sequence). The V segment lost 2 bases and the J segment 2 bases; nucleotides outside the gene matches: 18. The CDR3 runs 20 residues. The DNA of the CDR3 is TGCGCCAGCAGTGAGAAGCACACCCGACAGGGTGGAGAGTGCAATCAGCCCCAGCATTTT. This codes for CASSEKHTRQGGECNQPQHF.

The chain links TRBV4-1 to TRBJ1-3; D gene unclear. The CDR3 is made up of 15 amino acids. Germline V CDR1 and CDR2: MGHRA, YSYEKL. With 0 bases removed from V and 4 bases from J, the gap between germline ends came to 10 bases. In nucleotides, the CDR3 is TGCGCCAGCAGCCAAGATGCAAGGCCCGGAAACACCATATATTTT. This codes for CASSQDARPGNTIYF.

The chain carries TRBV7-9 and TRBJ1-2; the D is unclear. The CDR3 runs 14 residues. The V and J ends lost 2 bases and 4 bases respectively, with 11 bases between them. From germline, CDR1 is SEHNR and CDR2 FQNEAQ (reference sequence). CDR3 sequence: CASSLSGIFYGYTF. The CDR3 DNA is TGTGCCAGCAGCTTATCCGGCATCTTCTATGGCTACACCTTC.

The V and J genes are TRBV21-1 and TRBJ2-7. TRBV21-1 is annotated as a pseudogene. CDR3 size: 12 residues. The CDR3 sequence is CASQTSSYEQYF. DNA of the CDR3: TGTGCCAGCCAGACGTCCTCCTACGAGCAGTACTTC.

J is TRBJ2-1 and V is TRBV29-1, with D unresolved. Between the trimmed V and J ends, which lost 6 bases and 8 bases, there was a span of 17 bases. This CDR3 is 13 amino acids long. CDR1 is SQVTM, CDR2 ANQGSEA, per germline. In DNA, the CDR3 is TGCAGCGTCTCAGGCCCCCTGAGCTATGAGCAGTTCTTC. Translated, it gives CSVSGPLSYEQFF.

The chain couples TRBV6-1 to TRBJ2-7; 10 nucleotides agree with TRBD1. J gave up 2 bases and V 1 base, and 2 bases lay outside the gene matches. In germline, CDR1 is MNHNS, CDR2 SASEGT. The CDR3 runs 15 residues. The CDR3 loop reads CASSEVGTGAYEQYF. DNA of the CDR3: TGTGCCAGCAGTGAAGTAGGGACAGGGGCCTACGAGCAGTACTTC.

This clone was observed once. The chain recombines TRBV10-2 with TRBJ1-5, with D unclear. There are 13 residues in the CDR3. V gave up 8 bases and J gave up 3 bases, with 11 bases separating them. Germline CDR1 and CDR2: WSHSY and SAAADI. CDR3 bases: TGCGCCAGCTGTTCCGGGATCAATCAGCCCCAGCATTTT. Encoded protein: CASCSGINQPQHF.

As for this clone: Within the sample, other DNA sequences also encode this same CDR3. The chain combines TRBV7-9 with TRBJ2-3; D remains unclear. The CDR3 runs 12 residues. Germline V gene data show CDR1 as SEHNR and CDR2 as FQNEAQ (reference sequence). The V and J ends lost 1 base and 6 bases respectively, with 5 bases between them. The CDR3 coding sequence is TGTGCCAGCAGCTTAGATAGGGATACGCAGTATTTT. It translates to CASSLDRDTQYF.

The V call is TRBV7-9, the J call TRBJ2-3; 7 nucleotides agree with TRBD2. There are 18 residues in the CDR3. Germline V CDR1 and CDR2: SEHNR, FQNEAQ (reference sequence). The V gene end was trimmed by 5 bases and the J gene end by 8 bases; junction bases not matched to a gene: 22. CDR3 in DNA: TGTGCCAGCAGCGGATCCTCATCCCGGCGGGAGCACCCAGGTACGCAGTATTTT. The encoded protein is CASSGSSSRREHPGTQYF.

The chain has TRBV9 and TRBJ2-6; no clear D gene. V was pared by 4 bases and J by 1 base, with 15 bases between. Germline V gives CDR1 SGDLS, CDR2 YYNGEE. The CDR3 spans 17 residues. CDR3 in amino acids: CASSLPLSGSGANVLTF. The CDR3 DNA sequence: TGTGCCAGCAGCCTCCCGCTCTCTGGATCTGGGGCCAACGTCCTGACTTTC. Together with reference TRBV9 and TRBJ2-6, the CDR3 gives the full variable domain: DSGVTQTPKHLITATGQRVTLRCSPRSGDLSVYWYQQSLDQGLQFLIQYYNGEERAKGNILERFSAQQFPDLHSELNLSSLELGDSALYFCASSLPLSGSGANVLTFGAGSRLTVL.

To note about this clone: Other nucleotide sequences in the sample specify the same CDR3. The rearrangement uses TRBV27 and TRBJ2-7; 10 nucleotides agree with TRBD1. Germline V CDR1 and CDR2: MNHEY, SMNVEV (reference sequence). V was pared by 4 bases and J by 2 bases, with 2 bases of the junction left unmatched. This CDR3 spans 14 amino acids. The DNA for the CDR3 is TGTGCCAGCAGTTACGGGACAGGGGCCTACGAGCAGTACTTC. This encodes CASSYGTGAYEQYF.

V is TRBV6-4 and J is TRBJ1-2; D uncertain. The CDR3 is 15 residues long. CDR1 is MRHNA, CDR2 SNTAGT, per germline. Trimming left V 7 bases short and J 0 bases short, with 15 bases between. DNA for the CDR3: TGTGCCAGCAAGGCCTGGGGAGAGCCTAACTATGGCTACACCTTC. This gives the protein CASKAWGEPNYGYTF.

The CDR3 region is CASSSRVLDQPQHF. As DNA, the CDR3 is TGTGCCAGCAGTTCCAGGGTGTTGGATCAGCCCCAGCATTTT. The chain employs TRBV27 and TRBJ1-5, with D possibly matching TRBD1 (5 bases). This CDR3 contains 14 residues. V lost 4 bases and J lost 5, with 12 bases in between. CDR1 and CDR2 (germline): MNHEY, SMNVEV (reference sequence).

J is TRBJ2-5 and V is TRBV6-5; D might be TRBD1 or TRBD2, each matching 5 bases. Germline V CDR1 and CDR2: MNHEY, SVGAGI. The CDR3 is 13 residues long. The ends were cut back, 4 bases at V and 5 bases at J, with 11 bases in the middle. The CDR3 reads CASSWDPEETQYF. CDR3 nucleotide sequence: TGTGCCAGCAGTTGGGACCCAGAGGAGACCCAGTACTTC.

The rearrangement links TRBV7-9 to TRBJ2-5; D unclear. Germline CDR1 is SEHNR and CDR2 is FQNEAQ (reference sequence). V was pared by 2 bases and J by 4 bases, with 14 bases between. This CDR3 is 15 amino acids long. The CDR3: CASSLRLGQAETQYF. CDR3 sequence (DNA): TGTGCCAGCAGCTTAAGATTAGGGCAGGCAGAGACCCAGTACTTC. Filled out from reference TRBV7-9 and TRBJ2-5, the complete variable domain reads DTGVSQNPRHKITKRGQNVTFRCDPISEHNRLYWYRQTLGQGPEFLTYFQNEAQLEKSRLLSDRFSAERPKGSFSTLEIQRTEQGDSAMYLCASSLRLGQAETQYFGPGTRLLVL.

This rearrangement joins TRBV9 to TRBJ2-4, with D maybe TRBD2 (5 bases). This CDR3 is 15 amino acids long. Germline lookup yields CDR1 SGDLS and CDR2 YYNGEE. V lost 3 bases and J lost 8, with 18 bases in between. CDR3 sequence reads: CASSETLSMRDIQYF. DNA for the CDR3: TGTGCCAGCAGCGAGACCCTATCGATGAGGGACATTCAGTACTTC.